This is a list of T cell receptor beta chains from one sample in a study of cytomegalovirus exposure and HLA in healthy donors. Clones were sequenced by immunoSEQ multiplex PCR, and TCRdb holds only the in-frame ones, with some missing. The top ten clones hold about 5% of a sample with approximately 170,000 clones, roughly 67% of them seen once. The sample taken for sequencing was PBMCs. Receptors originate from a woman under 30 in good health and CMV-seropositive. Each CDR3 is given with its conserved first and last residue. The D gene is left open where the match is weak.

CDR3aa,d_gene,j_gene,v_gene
CASSLGDGGAYEQYF,TRBD2,TRBJ2-7,TRBV27
CASSMGTGVTGELFF,TRBD1,TRBJ2-2,TRBV11-2
CSVRWGDTDTQYF,-,TRBJ2-3,TRBV29-1
CASSSWDRTNEQFF,TRBD1,TRBJ2-1,TRBV19
CASSLAGGGGEQYF,TRBD2,TRBJ2-7,TRBV11-2
CASSRERGGDTGELFF,TRBD2,TRBJ2-2,TRBV7-7
CASSFSGTGELFF,-,TRBJ2-2,TRBV7-6
CASWTSSYEQYF,-,TRBJ2-7,TRBV27
CASSVLRGTDTQYF,-,TRBJ2-3,TRBV9
CSARSGETQYF,-,TRBJ2-5,TRBV20-1
CASALYVEGGNEQFF,-,TRBJ2-1,TRBV12-5
CASSVAPSETQYF,-,TRBJ2-5,TRBV9
CASTPSAGENYEQYF,TRBD2,TRBJ2-7,TRBV5-5
CASSLEYSGETQYF,-,TRBJ2-5,TRBV5-8
CASKEYRGRDSNQPQHF,TRBD1,TRBJ1-5,TRBV19
CASSLVGTDSPLHF,-,TRBJ1-6,TRBV11-2
CASSLSGANTDTQYF,TRBD2,TRBJ2-3,TRBV7-2
CASSIFTGELFF,-,TRBJ2-2,TRBV19
CASTERTSDFETQYF,TRBD2,TRBJ2-5,TRBV28
CASRRGLYNEQFF,TRBD1,TRBJ2-1,TRBV5-1
CASVQGRFNEKLFF,-,TRBJ1-4,TRBV7-9
CAISEGQALYQPQHF,TRBD1,TRBJ1-5,TRBV10-3
CASSHGRGAEETQYF,TRBD2,TRBJ2-5,TRBV4-2
CASTSGSSGGNEQFF,TRBD2,TRBJ2-1,TRBV6-5
CASSLFLNTEAFF,-,TRBJ1-1,TRBV7-3
CASSLGTGSGANVLTF,TRBD1,TRBJ2-6,TRBV5-1
CASSLSGNTEAFF,-,TRBJ1-1,TRBV7-2
CASSALRETQYF,-,TRBJ2-5,TRBV2
CASNNRGGICEQYF,-,TRBJ2-7,TRBV6-4
CASSPRDSSEETQYF,-,TRBJ2-5,TRBV4-3
CAISDVQYGETQYF,-,TRBJ2-5,TRBV10-3
CASSLVGQGTYEQYF,TRBD1,TRBJ2-7,TRBV7-9
CASSGYRKAYEQYF,-,-,TRBV2
CASSSGTRGLGETQYF,TRBD2,TRBJ2-5,TRBV6-6
CASSYDRREHNYGYTF,-,TRBJ1-2,TRBV7-2
CASSSGGGYEQYF,TRBD2,-,TRBV7-6
CASSLGAGPYPSYNEQFF,-,TRBJ2-1,TRBV5-1
CASAGSGNTIYF,-,TRBJ1-3,TRBV12-5
CARSGDRYEQYF,TRBD2,TRBJ2-7,TRBV30
CASSASGAETQYF,-,TRBJ2-5,TRBV9
CASSRAGTGRPSGQFF,TRBD1,TRBJ2-1,TRBV4-1
CASSLGTELYETQYF,TRBD1,TRBJ2-5,TRBV5-5
CAWSVRGSETQYF,-,TRBJ2-5,TRBV30
CASTAPGRDGYTF,-,TRBJ1-2,TRBV6-5
CACYSAGTEAFF,-,TRBJ1-1,TRBV30
CASSPSRVNTEAFF,-,TRBJ1-1,TRBV4-3
CATLRGGGGTQHF,TRBD2,TRBJ2-5,TRBV6-5
CAWSVAYTEAFF,-,TRBJ1-1,TRBV30
CSVERPGRTGELFF,-,TRBJ2-2,TRBV29-1
CASRGGPYTQYF,TRBD2,TRBJ2-3,TRBV6-1
CASSQDRRAGYTF,-,TRBJ1-2,TRBV4-3
CASSPLQGYTEAFF,TRBD1,TRBJ1-1,TRBV5-1
CASSEEREAAGARRGYTF,-,TRBJ1-2,TRBV6-1
CAWSVQAGASSYNSPLHF,-,TRBJ1-6,TRBV30
CASSSRLAGRYNEQFF,TRBD2,TRBJ2-1,TRBV7-9
CAISPTADSLNTEAFF,-,TRBJ1-1,TRBV10-3
CASSEPAGLAGGGRINEQFF,TRBD2,TRBJ2-1,TRBV9
CASSQAGQGYEQYF,TRBD1,TRBJ2-7,TRBV27
CASSRQGNQPQHF,-,TRBJ1-5,TRBV9